The present T cell receptor beta chain was sequenced within a study of cytomegalovirus exposure and HLA in healthy donors. Although they were nominally healthy when sampled, donors likely had unrecorded immune exposures. Study-wide points: A classifier reportedly called cytomegalovirus status with high sensitivity and specificity. Investigators reported 164 TCR beta chains as tied to cytomegalovirus.

In its sample, this clone was seen many times. Its specificity is not known. The CDR3 loop spans 15 amino acids. The germline V gene has CDR1 MGHDK and CDR2 SYGVNS. Trimming took 1 base from V and 6 from J, leaving 12 bases between them. The PCR made use of 60 Vbeta and 13 Jbeta primers. Measured with immunoSEQ multiplex PCR; TCRdb has only the in-frame clones, and not every one. The table records 55,000 to 85,000 clones, approximately 58% of them present only once. Material for sequencing was PBMCs. This clonotype was obtained from a woman between 45 and 60 years old in good health and CMV-seronegative. V gene TRBV25-1 combines with J gene TRBJ2-2, with D perhaps TRBD1 (5 bases). The CDR3 sequence: CASSESGEGAGELFF. CDR3 DNA: TGTGCCAGCAGTGAATCCGGAGAAGGGGCCGGGGAGCTGTTTTTT.